The 25 T cell receptor beta chains presented below share a single source sample, sequenced in a study of shared clonotypes between healthy human individuals. Terminally differentiated effector memory CD45RA+ cells were excluded by CCR7 positive selection of CD45RO-negative cells. Method: immunoSEQ multiplex PCR; TCRdb's copy keeps in-frame clones and lacks some. The table includes approximately 720,000 clones, around 90% detected once. The sample was naive CD8+ T cells sorted from blood. The receptors shown here come from a man aged 25 to 40 in good health.

The V and J genes are TRBV7-2 and TRBJ2-1; D might be TRBD2 (6 bases). With 1 base removed from V and 0 bases from J, the gap between germline ends came to 19 bases. CDR3 size: 19 residues. Germline CDR1 reads SGHTA; CDR2 reads FQGNSA. CDR3 coding DNA: TGTGCCAGCAGCTTAGGGGCTAGCGCCAGCCCCCCCTCCTACAATGAGCAGTTCTTC. Translation: CASSLGASASPPSYNEQFF.

The chain links TRBV11-2 to TRBJ2-1; possibly TRBD1 or TRBD2 for D (5 bases each). CDR1 and CDR2 from the germline V gene are SGHAT and FQNNGV. V dropped 8 bases and J dropped 7 bases, with 9 bases sitting between them. The CDR3 contains 11 residues. In DNA, the CDR3 is TGTGCCAGCCGGGGCTTTAATGAGCAGTTCTTC. Translating it yields CASRGFNEQFF.

The rearrangement joins TRBV7-9 to TRBJ1-2; maybe TRBD1 (6 bases). CDR1 is SEHNR, CDR2 FQNEAQ, per germline (reference sequence). This CDR3 contains 15 residues. V was clipped by 6 bases and J by 8 bases, with 22 bases between them. CDR3 region: CASRTLRDKPTGYTF. Here the CDR3 DNA reads TGTGCCAGCAGAACCCTCCGGGACAAGCCGACCGGCTACACCTTC. Supplemented by reference TRBV7-9 and TRBJ1-2, the full variable domain reads DTGVSQNPRHKITKRGQNVTFRCDPISEHNRLYWYRQTLGQGPEFLTYFQNEAQLEKSRLLSDRFSAERPKGSFSTLEIQRTEQGDSAMYLCASRTLRDKPTGYTFGSGTRLTVV.

This chain joins TRBV5-4 and TRBJ2-1, with D possibly being TRBD1 or TRBD2 (5 bases each). V shed 3 bases and J shed 0 bases, with 13 bases lying between them. The CDR3 extends over 16 amino acids. Looked up from germline, CDR1 is SGHNT and CDR2 is YYREEE (reference sequence). The CDR3 protein is CASSSLSGPSYNEQFF. CDR3 DNA sequence: TGTGCCAGCAGCTCCTTATCGGGACCCTCCTACAATGAGCAGTTCTTC.

This clone was observed a handful of times. The chain combines TRBV18 with TRBJ2-7, with a weak D call TRBD2 (6 bases). Trimming removed 0 bases from V and 3 bases from J, with 15 bases in between. This CDR3 contains 16 residues. Germline CDR1 is KGHSH and CDR2 is LQKENI. This chain's CDR3 is CASSPPSGTSNYEQYF. The DNA for the CDR3 is TGTGCCAGCTCACCACCGTCAGGTACTAGCAACTACGAGCAGTACTTC.

In its sample, this clone was seen a few times. The V gene is TRBV30, the J gene TRBJ1-5, with D perhaps matching TRBD1 (5 bases). The germline V gene encodes CDR1 GTSNPN and CDR2 SVGIG (reference sequence). The CDR3 is 13 amino acids. V lost 0 bases and J lost 7, with 10 bases in between. The CDR3 coding sequence is TGTGCCTGGAGTGTTCAGGGTTGGCAGCCCCAGCATTTT. Protein product: CAWSVQGWQPQHF.

In DNA form, the CDR3 reads TGTGCCAGCAGCGCAGGGAGAGGCTTTGGCTACACCTTC. This encodes CASSAGRGFGYTF. This rearrangement joins TRBV6-5 to TRBJ1-2; a possible D gene is TRBD1 (5 bases). V lost 6 bases to trimming and J lost 7 bases, with 15 bases between them. This CDR3 has 13 residues. Germline CDR1 reads MNHEY; CDR2 reads SVGAGI.

The V call is TRBV27, the J call TRBJ1-4; D is ambiguous. There are 11 residues in the CDR3. Germline V gene lookup returns CDR1 MNHEY and CDR2 SMNVEV (reference sequence). Trimming shortened V by 8 bases and J by 8 bases, and 9 bases separated the two germline ends. In DNA form, the CDR3 reads TGTGCCAGCCGTTGGGCCGAAAAACTGTTTTTT. It translates to CASRWAEKLFF.

The chain carries TRBV27 and TRBJ2-1; TRBD1 matches 11 bases. V was pared by 9 bases and J by 8 bases, with 12 bases of the junction left unmatched. The CDR3 runs 15 residues. Per the germline V gene, CDR1 is MNHEY and CDR2 is SMNVEV (reference sequence). The CDR3 sequence is CASKHGTGGTDEQFF. The CDR3 bases are TGTGCCAGTAAACACGGGACAGGGGGTACGGATGAGCAGTTCTTC.

The chain combines TRBV2 with TRBJ2-7, with 7 bases matching TRBD2. This CDR3 region has 15 residues. Germline V gene sequence: CDR1 SNHLY, CDR2 FYNNEI. J gave up 0 bases and V 6 bases, and 8 bases lay outside the gene matches. The chain's CDR3 is CASRTLAQSSYEQYF. CDR3 bases: TGTGCCAGCAGGACACTAGCGCAAAGCTCCTACGAGCAGTACTTC.

The rearrangement uses TRBV9 and TRBJ2-1; the D is unclear. Trimming cost V 4 bases and J 8 bases, with 10 bases left between them. The CDR3 runs to 12 residues. CDR1 and CDR2 from the germline V gene are SGDLS and YYNGEE. For the CDR3, the DNA is TGTGCCAGCAGCTCTCGCCGCTATGAGCAGTTCTTC. Its translation: CASSSRRYEQFF.

V gene TRBV7-6 combines with J gene TRBJ2-5; D gene unclear. This CDR3 comprises 15 residues. Trimming pared 6 bases from V and 4 bases from J, leaving 18 bases between. Per germline, CDR1 SGHVS and CDR2 FNYEAQ. CDR3: CASSNSLSTLETQYF. The CDR3 coding sequence is TGTGCCAGCAGTAACAGTCTTTCGACCTTAGAGACCCAGTACTTC.

V usage is TRBV7-6 and J usage is TRBJ2-1; 7 positions agree with TRBD2. Germline-derived CDR1 and CDR2 are SGHVS and FNYEAQ. The CDR3 totals 14 residues. Germline trimming cut 5 bases from V and 5 bases from J; bases unmatched to any gene: 6. The CDR3 region is CASSRRGIHNEQFF. CDR3 sequence (DNA): TGTGCCAGCAGCCGGCGGGGGATCCACAATGAGCAGTTCTTC.

J is TRBJ2-7 and V is TRBV9; D tentatively reads TRBD1 or TRBD2 (5 bases each). V dropped 0 bases and J dropped 7 bases, with 14 bases sitting between them. The germline V gene encodes CDR1 SGDLS and CDR2 YYNGEE. CDR3 length: 14 amino acids. The CDR3 region is CASSVGQLSGEQYF. Written as DNA, the CDR3 is TGTGCCAGCAGCGTAGGACAGCTTTCGGGAGAGCAGTACTTC.

The V and J genes are TRBV7-2 and TRBJ2-2, with 7 nucleotides matching TRBD1. With 5 bases clipped from V and 2 bases from J, the junction kept 11 bases outside the gene matches. The CDR3 is 17 residues long. Per germline, CDR1 SGHTA and CDR2 FQGNSA. The DNA for the CDR3 is TGTGCCAGCAGCCCGTACCCCAGGGGGATAAACACCGGGGAGCTGTTTTTT. This translates into CASSPYPRGINTGELFF. The full variable domain, in which reference TRBV7-2 and TRBJ2-2 provide the parts outside the CDR3, is GAGVSQSPSNKVTEKGKDVELRCDPISGHTALYWYRQSLGQGLEFLIYFQGNSAPDKSGLPSDRFSAERTGGSVSTLTIQRTQQEDSAVYLCASSPYPRGINTGELFFGEGSRLTVL.

The chain joins TRBV7-9 to TRBJ2-7; D is ambiguous. The germline V gene has CDR1 SEHNR and CDR2 FQNEAQ (reference sequence). Between the trimmed V and J ends, which lost 0 bases and 5 bases, there was a span of 5 bases. This CDR3 is 12 amino acids long. The CDR3 reads CASSLATDEQYF. In nucleotides, the CDR3 is TGTGCCAGCAGCTTAGCAACAGACGAGCAGTACTTC.

The gene calls are TRBV2 and TRBJ2-3, with D unclear. Germline V CDR1 and CDR2: SNHLY, FYNNEI. The ends were cut back, 0 bases at V and 0 bases at J, with 16 bases in the middle. The CDR3 contains 18 residues. This CDR3 is CASSEALRGATSTDTQYF. The CDR3 coding sequence is TGTGCCAGCAGTGAAGCGCTTCGTGGAGCTACTAGCACAGATACGCAGTATTTT.

The chain links TRBV13 to TRBJ2-1; D may be TRBD1 or TRBD2 (5 bases each). V was shortened by 3 bases and J by 7 bases, with 19 bases between the two germline ends. The CDR3 is 16 residues long. Germline lookup yields CDR1 PRHDT and CDR2 FYEKMQ (reference sequence). CDR3 DNA sequence: TGTGCCAGCAGCTTGGGACCGTTTGGGACCTGGAATGAGCAGTTCTTC. This codes for CASSLGPFGTWNEQFF.

The chain carries TRBV29-1 and TRBJ2-2; D may be TRBD1 (6 bases). V lost 4 bases to trimming and J lost 1 base, with 13 bases between them. The CDR3 is made up of 15 amino acids. Germline loops: CDR1 SQVTM, CDR2 ANQGSEA. The CDR3 loop reads CSVAFLDRNTGELFF. The CDR3 nucleotides read TGCAGCGTTGCCTTTTTGGACAGGAACACCGGGGAGCTGTTTTTT.

This clone occurred once. The genes are TRBV28 and TRBJ1-4; TRBD1 matches 8 bases. This CDR3 spans 15 amino acids. Per the germline V gene, CDR1 is MDHEN and CDR2 is SYDVKM. V lost 5 bases, J lost 6 bases, and 8 bases stayed unmatched. The CDR3 is CASSHRDRRYEKLFF. The DNA of the CDR3 is TGTGCCAGCAGTCACCGGGACAGGAGGTATGAAAAACTGTTTTTT.

The rearrangement uses TRBV9 and TRBJ2-2, with 8 bases lining up with TRBD2. CDR3 length: 16 residues. Germline V gives CDR1 SGDLS, CDR2 YYNGEE. Unmatched junction bases numbered 4, after V lost 3 bases and J lost 0 bases. CDR3 DNA sequence: TGTGCCAGCAGCGGGGTAGCGGGACCGAACACCGGGGAGCTGTTTTTT. Protein sequence: CASSGVAGPNTGELFF.

The chain couples TRBV9 to TRBJ2-1; 7 bases fit TRBD2. With 4 bases clipped from V and 6 bases from J, the junction kept 10 bases outside the gene matches. The CDR3 extends over 15 amino acids. CDR1 is SGDLS and CDR2 is YYNGEE in the germline V gene. The CDR3 sequence is CASSPSGNFANEQFF. The CDR3, as DNA: TGTGCCAGCAGCCCTAGCGGAAACTTTGCCAATGAGCAGTTCTTC.

The chain employs TRBV13 and TRBJ2-1, with D perhaps TRBD1 (5 bases). The CDR3 has 16 residues. Germline loops: CDR1 PRHDT, CDR2 FYEKMQ (reference sequence). Deletions cut 0 bases from V and 4 bases from J, with 13 bases between. CDR3 loop: CASSLGQGLEYNEQFF. CDR3 nucleotide sequence: TGTGCCAGCAGCTTAGGTCAGGGATTAGAGTACAATGAGCAGTTCTTC.

The chain joins TRBV27 to TRBJ1-4; the match to TRBD1 covers 10 bases. This CDR3 spans 15 amino acids. Trimming removed 5 bases from V and 5 bases from J; junction bases left unmatched: 5. Germline-derived CDR1 and CDR2 are MNHEY and SMNVEV (reference sequence). CDR3 in amino acids: CASSPRDRGNEKLFF. CDR3 in DNA: TGTGCCAGCAGTCCGCGGGACAGGGGAAATGAAAAACTGTTTTTT.

The chain uses TRBV5-1 and TRBJ2-7; TRBD2 aligns across 13 bases. In germline, CDR1 is SGHRS, CDR2 YFSETQ. The J segment lost 5 bases and the V segment lost 2 bases, leaving 4 bases of the junction unmatched. The CDR3 is made up of 15 amino acids. CDR3 loop: CASSLGTSGTDEQYF. The CDR3 coding sequence is TGCGCCAGCAGCTTAGGGACTAGCGGGACAGACGAGCAGTACTTC.